The clone carrying this TCR beta chain was seen just once. This entry is derived from a study of radiation and T cells in renal cell carcinoma. Specified time point: blood 2 weeks post-SBRT. Treatment indicated: 15 Gy SBRT to primary tumor, nephrectomy 4 weeks later. The patient's renal cell carcinoma had clear cell pathology. Clones were sequenced by immunoSEQ multiplex PCR, and TCRdb holds only the in-frame ones, with some missing. The table shows 120,000 or so clones, with 81% occurring only once. V lost 6 bases to trimming and J lost 5 bases, with 16 bases between them. This CDR3 has 15 residues. Germline CDR1 SGHNT, CDR2 YENEEA.

The V call is TRBV11-3, the J call TRBJ2-2, with D possibly being TRBD2 (5 bases). The origin of this receptor is a man between 50 and 59 years old with renal cell carcinoma. The starting material was blood, obtained from a patient whose treatment included radiotherapy and nephrectomy. The CDR3 bases are TGTGCCAGCAGTGCTGGGGTCCCGGGGACCGGGGAGCTGTTTTTT. It codes for CASSAGVPGTGELFF. Looking up the rest from reference TRBV11-3 and TRBJ2-2 gives the full variable domain: EAGVVQSPRYKIIEKKQPVAFWCNPISGHNTLYWYLQNLGQGPELLIRYENEEAVDDSQLPKDRFSAERLKGVDSTLKIQPAELGDSAVYLCASSAGVPGTGELFFGEGSRLTVL.